Included here is one T cell receptor beta chain sequence, with context. Its antigen is currently unknown. Germline V gene data show CDR1 as LNHNV and CDR2 as YYDKDF (reference sequence). Trimming removed 0 bases from V and 6 bases from J, with 15 bases in between. This CDR3 has 15 amino acids. The source of the sample is a study of a mutant IDH1 vaccine in newly diagnosed glioma. Overall study: The treated group averaged approximately 42 years old and was around 60% male, roughly 40% female. Study-level findings and limits: Of the patients, roughly 93% had vaccine-induced immune responses.

Time point denoted: week 11, during vaccination. Topical imiquimod accompanied each vaccine dose, which consisted of 300 ug of mutant IDH1 20-mer peptide. Profiling relied on immunoSEQ multiplex PCR, and the TCRdb table lists in-frame clones only, not all of them. Among 20,000 to 25,000 clones listed, under 80% were seen once. This material consisted of peripheral blood mononuclear cells (PBMCs), taken from a glioma patient whose treatment included an IDH1 peptide vaccine. The origin of this receptor is a man aged 18 to 29 with glioma. Some clones in this sample may be carry-over from other donors' samples. V usage is TRBV15 and J usage is TRBJ2-7, with a weak D call TRBD2 (5 bases). The CDR3 reads CATSREGGVRSEQYF. The CDR3 DNA reads TGTGCCACCAGCAGAGAAGGAGGAGTCCGTAGCGAGCAGTACTTC.